This T cell receptor beta chain was captured by sequencing in a study of blood T cell repertoires in COVID-19. There are 12 residues in the CDR3. V was pared by 5 bases and J by 8 bases, with 3 bases of the junction left unmatched. Germline assignment: CDR1 SEHNR and CDR2 FQNEAQ (reference sequence). The method was immunoSEQ multiplex PCR; TCRdb's version includes in-frame clones alone and lacks a portion of them. The table includes over 60,000 clones, roughly nine tenths detected once. This receptor was obtained from a woman in her 50s with active COVID-19. The gene calls are TRBV7-9 and TRBJ2-1; 7 bases are a match to TRBD1. The sequencing sample was made of peripheral blood. CDR3 amino acids: CASSDRVHEQFF. The CDR3 DNA reads as TGTGCCAGCAGCGACAGGGTCCATGAGCAGTTCTTC.